The next 17 T cell receptor beta chains were all read from a single sample in a study of T-cell reconstitution after alpha-beta-depleted transplantation in children. As it was prepared, the TCRbeta library received unique molecular identifiers. A single record per CDR3 protein comes from TCRdb applying MiXCR to the PCR reads. Of around 300,000 distinct CDR3 sequences listed, around 9.1% are singletons. The sample here was PBMCs, taken before TCRalphabeta/CD19-depleted stem cell transplant. These receptor sequences come from a boy under two years old with acute myeloid leukemia, due to receive a stem cell transplant.

The V gene is TRBV11-2, the J gene TRBJ2-1, with TRBD1 identical over 11 bases. This CDR3 is built from 19 residues. The V gene's germline CDR1 is SGHAT and CDR2 FQNNGV. V was pared by 1 base and J by 0 bases, with 8 bases of the junction left unmatched. The CDR3 is CASSLVGTGGPSSYNEQFF. The CDR3 bases are TGTGCCAGCAGCTTAGTAGGGACAGGGGGACCTAGCTCCTACAATGAGCAGTTCTTC.

This clonotype appeared many times. The gene calls are TRBV20-1 and TRBJ2-7; possible D gene TRBD2, 5 bases. Germline lookup yields CDR1 DFQATT and CDR2 SNEGSKA (reference sequence). V lost 5 bases to trimming and J lost 0 bases, with 8 bases between them. The CDR3 extends over 12 amino acids. CDR3: CSASSLSYEQYF. In DNA, the CDR3 is TGCAGTGCTTCTAGCCTCTCCTACGAGCAGTACTTC.

This clonotype was recorded at least ten times. The chain recombines TRBV28 with TRBJ2-6; 8 bases are a match to TRBD2. The germline gives CDR1 MDHEN, CDR2 SYDVKM. The CDR3 is made up of 20 amino acids. Trimming at V came to 7 bases and at J to 0 bases, leaving 17 bases not matched to a gene. CDR3 residues: CASILNPPLADLSGANVLTF. DNA of the CDR3: TGTGCCAGCATTTTGAATCCTCCACTAGCGGACCTCTCTGGGGCCAACGTCCTGACTTTC.

This clonotype was counted at least ten times. The chain employs TRBV29-1 and TRBJ2-7; D is unresolved. V was trimmed by 3 bases and J by 2 bases, leaving 11 bases between them. The CDR3 loop spans 13 amino acids. Germline CDR1 and CDR2: SQVTM and ANQGSEA. The CDR3 DNA is TGCAGCGTTGATGACGGTGGACCCTACGAGCAGTACTTC. This sequence encodes CSVDDGGPYEQYF.

In this sample, this clonotype turned up many times. The CDR3 reads CASSLSSGSYEQYF. CDR3 nucleotide sequence: TGCGCCAGCAGCTTGTCAAGTGGATCGTACGAGCAGTACTTC. V and J are TRBV5-1 and TRBJ2-7; D is unresolved. With 1 base removed from V and 4 bases from J, the gap between germline ends came to 12 bases. CDR3 length: 14 residues. Germline CDR1 and CDR2: SGHRS and YFSETQ.

This chain connects TRBV5-6 to TRBJ1-5; a weak D match, TRBD1 (5 bases). V was clipped by 2 bases and J by 4 bases, with 13 bases between them. The CDR3 is 15 residues long. Germline V CDR1 and CDR2: SGHDT, YYEEEE. The CDR3 sequence is CASSFNLGQNQPQHF. The CDR3 region has the DNA TGTGCCAGCAGCTTTAACCTCGGACAAAATCAGCCCCAGCATTTT.

Ten or more counts support this clonotype. The chain carries TRBV4-2 and TRBJ2-2; 8 positions agree with TRBD1. The germline CDR1 and CDR2 sequences are LGHNA and YNFKEQ. The V and J ends lost 3 bases and 2 bases, in that order; junction bases with no gene match: 5. The CDR3 sequence is 16 residues long. CDR3 loop: CASSQGDRLNTGELFF. The CDR3 DNA follows: TGTGCCAGCAGCCAGGGGGACAGGCTTAACACCGGGGAGCTGTTTTTT.

At least ten counts were recorded for this clonotype. The V call is TRBV20-1, the J call TRBJ2-7; 9 bases map to TRBD1. The CDR3 contains 14 residues. Germline V gene sequence: CDR1 DFQATT, CDR2 SNEGSKA (reference sequence). J lost 5 bases, V lost 2 bases, and 7 bases had no gene match. CDR3: CSARKQGAKDEQYF. CDR3 nucleotide sequence: TGCAGTGCTAGAAAACAGGGGGCGAAGGACGAGCAGTACTTC.

This clonotype was detected many times. The chain is built from TRBV28 and TRBJ2-5; 15 bases are shared with TRBD2. From germline, CDR1 is MDHEN and CDR2 SYDVKM. V shed 6 bases, J shed 5 bases, and the junction held 13 bases outside the gene matches. The CDR3 runs to 18 residues. As DNA, the CDR3 is TGTGCCAGCAGCGACCGAGGACTAGCGGGGGGGCTTCGGGAGACCCAGTACTTC. Its protein product is CASSDRGLAGGLRETQYF. Supplemented by reference TRBV28 and TRBJ2-5, the full variable domain reads DVKVTQSSRYLVKRTGEKVFLECVQDMDHENMFWYRQDPGLGLRLIYFSYDVKMKEKGDIPEGYSVSREKKERFSLILESASTNQTSMYLCASSDRGLAGGLRETQYFGPGTRLLVL.

This clonotype was found many times. This chain links TRBV3-1 with TRBJ2-1; D might be TRBD2 (6 bases). V was pared by 4 bases and J by 10 bases, with 14 bases between. CDR3 length equals 13 residues. CDR1 is LGHDT and CDR2 is YNNKEL in the germline V gene (reference sequence). The DNA for the CDR3 is TGTGCCAGCAGCCGGGCACTAGCAGAAGAGCAGTTCTTC. Translated: CASSRALAEEQFF.

This clonotype was counted only a few times. The V and J genes are TRBV28 and TRBJ1-5; D might be TRBD1 (6 bases). The V end was cut by 5 bases, the J end by 4 bases, with 12 bases between. The length of the CDR3 is 14 residues. Germline loops: CDR1 MDHEN, CDR2 SYDVKM. The CDR3 here is CASSPSQGNQPQHF. The CDR3 bases are TGTGCCAGCAGTCCCTCACAGGGAAATCAGCCCCAGCATTTT.

Many counts were recorded for this clonotype. This chain joins TRBV11-2 and TRBJ2-1, with D tentatively TRBD2 (5 bases). The germline V gene has CDR1 SGHAT and CDR2 FQNNGV. The CDR3 is 12 amino acids. The V and J ends lost 1 base and 8 bases respectively, with 6 bases between them. The CDR3 here is CASSLGGHEQFF. In nucleotides, the CDR3 is TGTGCCAGCAGCTTAGGAGGGCATGAGCAGTTCTTC.

This clonotype was observed many times. The chain joins TRBV7-9 to TRBJ2-7, with D maybe TRBD2 (5 bases). V lost 5 bases and J 2 bases, leaving 10 bases between the germline ends. The CDR3 runs 13 residues. From germline, CDR1 is SEHNR and CDR2 FQNEAQ (reference sequence). CDR3 DNA: TGTGCCAGCAGCCCCGGGAACACCTACGAGCAGTACTTC. This codes for CASSPGNTYEQYF. The full variable domain, its missing parts supplied by reference TRBV7-9 and TRBJ2-7, is DTGVSQNPRHKITKRGQNVTFRCDPISEHNRLYWYRQTLGQGPEFLTYFQNEAQLEKSRLLSDRFSAERPKGSFSTLEIQRTEQGDSAMYLCASSPGNTYEQYFGPGTRLTVT.

This clonotype has more than one count but fewer than ten. The J gene is TRBJ1-6, the V gene TRBV27, with no clear D. This CDR3 has 13 residues. Germline V gene data show CDR1 as MNHEY and CDR2 as SMNVEV (reference sequence). Between the trimmed V and J ends, which lost 3 bases and 10 bases, there was a span of 10 bases. CDR3 protein: CASSFGAESPLHF. In nucleotides, the CDR3 is TGTGCCAGCAGTTTCGGAGCCGAATCACCCCTCCACTTT.

This clonotype was found many times. The chain recombines TRBV10-3 with TRBJ2-7; 8 bases agree with TRBD2. V gave up 3 bases and J gave up 3 bases; unmatched junction bases: 10. CDR1 is ENHRY and CDR2 is SYGVKD in the germline V gene. The CDR3 contains 16 residues. DNA for the CDR3: TGTGCCATCAGTGATTTACCGGGACTAGAGGACTACGAGCAGTACTTC. Translating it yields CAISDLPGLEDYEQYF.

This clonotype showed up many times. This sequence joins TRBV5-1 and TRBJ2-3; D ambiguous. The CDR3 covers 12 residues. V lost 3 bases and J 6 bases, leaving 8 bases between the germline ends. Germline values: CDR1 SGHRS, CDR2 YFSETQ. The CDR3 coding sequence is TGCGCCAGCAGCTACTACGGCGATACGCAGTATTTT. Translated: CASSYYGDTQYF.

Many counts were recorded for this clonotype. The V call is TRBV29-1, the J call TRBJ2-6, with unresolved D. Germline V CDR1 and CDR2: SQVTM, ANQGSEA. V lost 4 bases and J lost 4, with 8 bases in between. This CDR3 is built from 13 residues. CDR3 protein: CSVVTTGANVLTF. The CDR3 coding sequence is TGCAGCGTTGTGACAACCGGGGCCAACGTCCTGACTTTC.